The subject of this entry is one TCR beta chain. No antigen is known for it. Sequenced by immunoSEQ multiplex PCR; TCRdb stores in-frame clones only, minus some. Of around 500,000 clones listed, around 80% are singletons. This sample was included in a study of shared clonotypes between healthy human individuals. The CDR3 has 12 residues. V gave up 0 bases and J gave up 6 bases, with 6 bases separating them. Germline CDR1 LNHNV, CDR2 YYDKDF (reference sequence). Study-wide results and limits: Since donors were few, the genetic and exposure-history diversity represented was limited.

Sequencing input: PBMCs. This TCR was recovered from a woman between 40 and 55 years old in good health. Some clones in this sample may be carry-over from other donors' samples. The chain links TRBV15 to TRBJ2-7; no clear D. Here the CDR3 DNA reads TGTGCCACCAGCAGAGATTGGGGCGAGCAGTACTTC. Its protein product is CATSRDWGEQYF.